This T cell receptor beta chain was obtained from a study of blood T cell repertoires in COVID-19. Study-level background: Donors of Cohort 3 who recovered were those that had two negative PCRs, clearance, or symptom resolution.

Germline V lookup: CDR1 SQVTM, CDR2 ANQGSEA. V was pared by 3 bases and J by 0 bases, with 11 bases between. The CDR3 consists of 14 residues. Study processing details: Nucleated cell counts were estimated from reference gene primer amplification. Profiled with immunoSEQ multiplex PCR; TCRdb holds only in-frame clones, not every one. That table supplies the V and J calls and clone size; D and trimming were determined from the DNA. The sample shows under 300,000 clones, 88% of them seen only once. The participants were between 18 and 89 years old and came from under 25 US areas. Cohort assignment relied on participant-reported clinical history.

Specimen: PBMCs or T cells enriched from blood (not recorded which). This receptor was obtained from a woman in her fifties or sixties in a cohort exposed to, infected with or recovered from COVID-19 (not recorded which). The chain is built from TRBV29-1 and TRBJ1-2, with D perhaps TRBD1 (5 bases). The DNA for the CDR3 is TGCAGCGTTGAGGCCACAGGAACTAACTATGGCTACACCTTC. Encoded protein: CSVEATGTNYGYTF.